This TCR beta chain stems from a study of blood T cell repertoires in COVID-19. Study-level background: T cells, B-cell-depleted T cells, or PBMCs provided the cDNA or gDNA that served as material.

Trimming pared 5 bases from V and 8 bases from J, leaving 12 bases between. The CDR3 runs 11 residues. The germline gives CDR1 GTSNPN, CDR2 SVGIG (reference sequence). The protocol was immunoSEQ multiplex PCR, while the TCRdb copy is restricted to in-frame clones and leaves out a portion. There are some 130,000 clones in the sample; about 85% occur only once, and roughly 9.7% lies in the top ten. This TCR was recovered from a man aged 35 to 55 with active or convalescent COVID-19. V is TRBV30 and J is TRBJ1-1, with D unresolved. Sequenced: peripheral blood. CDR3 residues: CAWLRGAEAFF. CDR3 DNA sequence: TGTGCCTGGCTCCGAGGCGCGGAAGCTTTCTTT.